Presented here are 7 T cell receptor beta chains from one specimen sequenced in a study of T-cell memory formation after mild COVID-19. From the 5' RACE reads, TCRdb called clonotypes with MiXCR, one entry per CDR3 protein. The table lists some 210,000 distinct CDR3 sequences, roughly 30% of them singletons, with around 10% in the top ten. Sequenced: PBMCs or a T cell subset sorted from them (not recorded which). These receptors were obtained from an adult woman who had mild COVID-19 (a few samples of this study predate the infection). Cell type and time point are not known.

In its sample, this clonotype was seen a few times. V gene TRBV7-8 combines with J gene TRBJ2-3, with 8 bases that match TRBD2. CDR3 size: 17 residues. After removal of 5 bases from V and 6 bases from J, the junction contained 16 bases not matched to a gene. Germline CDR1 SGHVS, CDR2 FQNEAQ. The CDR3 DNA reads TGTGCCAGCAGCCAAATAAAGCGGGAGCGGGTCAGGGATACGCAGTATTTT. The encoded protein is CASSQIKRERVRDTQYF.

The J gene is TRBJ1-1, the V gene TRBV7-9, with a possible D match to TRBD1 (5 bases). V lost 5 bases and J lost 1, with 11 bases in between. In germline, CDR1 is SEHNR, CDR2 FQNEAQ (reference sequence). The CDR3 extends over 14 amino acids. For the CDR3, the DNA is TGTGCCAGCAGCCCGACAGTGACGAACACTGAAGCTTTCTTT. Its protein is CASSPTVTNTEAFF.

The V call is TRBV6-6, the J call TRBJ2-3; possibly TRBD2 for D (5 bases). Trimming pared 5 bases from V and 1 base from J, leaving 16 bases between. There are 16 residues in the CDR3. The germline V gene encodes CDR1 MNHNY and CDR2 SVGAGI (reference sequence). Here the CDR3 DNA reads TGTGCCAGCAGTCGGCCAGACTACGAGGGCACAGATACGCAGTATTTT. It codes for CASSRPDYEGTDTQYF.

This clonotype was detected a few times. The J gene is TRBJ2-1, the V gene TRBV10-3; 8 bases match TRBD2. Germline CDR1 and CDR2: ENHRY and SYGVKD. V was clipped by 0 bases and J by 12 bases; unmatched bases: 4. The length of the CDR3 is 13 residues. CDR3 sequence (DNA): TGTGCCATCAGTGAGTCTACTAGCGGTGCGCAGTTCTTC. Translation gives CAISESTSGAQFF.

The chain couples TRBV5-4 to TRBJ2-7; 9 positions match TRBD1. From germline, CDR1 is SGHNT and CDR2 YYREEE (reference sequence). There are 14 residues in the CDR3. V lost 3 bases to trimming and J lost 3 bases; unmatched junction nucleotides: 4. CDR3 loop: CASSWGTGNYEQYF. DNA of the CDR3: TGTGCCAGCAGCTGGGGGACAGGGAACTACGAGCAGTACTTC.

The CDR3 loop reads CASSPRRDAAGELFF. CDR3 nucleotides: TGTGCCAGCAGTCCCCGACGGGATGCGGCCGGGGAGCTGTTTTTT. The chain is built from TRBV12-3 or TRBV12-4 and TRBJ2-2; D possibly corresponds to TRBD2 (5 bases). This CDR3 region has 15 residues. The V and J ends lost 5 bases and 6 bases respectively, with 16 bases between them.

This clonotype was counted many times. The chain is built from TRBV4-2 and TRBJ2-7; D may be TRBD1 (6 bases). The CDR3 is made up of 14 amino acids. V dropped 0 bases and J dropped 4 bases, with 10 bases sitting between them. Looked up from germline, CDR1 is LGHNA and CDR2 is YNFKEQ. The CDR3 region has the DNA TGTGCCAGCAGCCAAGATCTGAGGGGGTACGAGCAGTACTTC. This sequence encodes CASSQDLRGYEQYF.